The 4 T cell receptor beta chains given below trace back to one sample, sequenced in a study of identical twins. TCRdb processed the 5' RACE reads anew with MiXCR; each CDR3 protein has one entry. The table has hundreds of thousands of distinct CDR3 sequences, 5.5% to 7.5% seen once; the top ten hold 1.5% to 2%. Source material: naive T cells sorted from blood. These receptors came from a man aged 18 to 35 in good health.

In this sample, this clonotype turned up many times. This chain joins TRBV5-1 and TRBJ2-3; maybe TRBD1 (5 bases). Trimming pared 3 bases from V and 6 bases from J, leaving 14 bases between. CDR1 SGHRS and CDR2 YFSETQ come from the germline V gene. The CDR3 loop spans 14 amino acids. The DNA of the CDR3 is TGCGCCAGCAGCTCGGACATTACAGCGGATACGCAGTATTTT. Amino acids: CASSSDITADTQYF.

The chain carries TRBV24-1 and TRBJ2-5; D tentatively fits TRBD1 or TRBD2 (5 bases each). Germline V gene data show CDR1 as KGHDR and CDR2 as SFDVKD. Trimming shortened V by 7 bases and J by 1 base, and 9 bases separated the two germline ends. The CDR3 is 13 residues long. In nucleotides, the CDR3 is TGTGCCACCAGCCTGGGGGTCCAAGAGACCCAGTACTTC. It translates to CATSLGVQETQYF.

The chain joins TRBV12-3 or TRBV12-4 to TRBJ2-1; 7 bases match TRBD1. The CDR3 is made up of 14 amino acids. V was pared by 2 bases and J by 7 bases, with 5 bases of the junction left unmatched. DNA for the CDR3: TGTGCCAGCAGTTTACAGGGGGTCCTGAATGAGCAGTTCTTC. Translated, it gives CASSLQGVLNEQFF.

This clonotype was counted only a few times. This chain connects TRBV14 to TRBJ2-2; the D gene is possibly TRBD2 (5 bases). Germline-derived CDR1 and CDR2 are SGHDN and FVKESK. This CDR3 is 14 amino acids long. V lost 3 bases and J lost 1, with 6 bases in between. The CDR3 loop reads CASSHEGNTGELFF. As DNA, the CDR3 is TGTGCCAGCAGCCATGAGGGGAACACCGGGGAGCTGTTTTTT.